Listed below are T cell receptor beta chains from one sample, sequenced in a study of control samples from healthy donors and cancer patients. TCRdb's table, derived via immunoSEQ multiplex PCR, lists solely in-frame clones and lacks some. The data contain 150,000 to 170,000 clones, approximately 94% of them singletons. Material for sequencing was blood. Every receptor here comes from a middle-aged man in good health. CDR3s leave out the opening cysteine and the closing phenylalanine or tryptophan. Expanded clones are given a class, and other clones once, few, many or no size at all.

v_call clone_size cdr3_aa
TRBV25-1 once ASSASSGAQY
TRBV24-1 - ATNDQGTDTQY
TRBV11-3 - ASSPADQETQY
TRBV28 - ASSGSPGGTGVYGYT
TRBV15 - ATSFSKLGRPTEEKLF
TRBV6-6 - ASSYRTENYGYT
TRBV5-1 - ASRRTGTSYNSPLH
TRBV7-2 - ASSLARGQGGYGYT
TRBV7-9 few ASSFPRGAGYNEQF
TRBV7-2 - ASSLGGTPTYNEQF
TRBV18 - ASSPGNGLNTEAF
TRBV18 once ASSPPRQSSGNTIY
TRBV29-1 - SVGRRQGAEGYT
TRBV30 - AWSTASGGRSTDTQY
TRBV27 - ASGGSSYEQY
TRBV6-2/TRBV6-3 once ASSYPFSGAQPEKLF
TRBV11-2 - ASSLAPATGLDEKLF
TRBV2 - ASSYRSGGHTEAF
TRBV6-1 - ASSEWDRGSQPQH
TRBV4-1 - ASSQDSVEGALNEQF
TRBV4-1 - ASSQEGVNQPQH
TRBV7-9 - ASSQWDYWNYNEQF
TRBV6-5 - ASSLLGDRNQPQH
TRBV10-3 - ATDLGGSLMNTEAF
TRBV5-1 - ASSNQGTEAF
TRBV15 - ATSTTGTPAVTIY
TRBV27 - ASSFNRKGGYT
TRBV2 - ASIRSWQGNYGYT
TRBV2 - ASSESNQPQH
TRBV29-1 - SVESGGWGYT
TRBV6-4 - ASKLTSVGNEAF
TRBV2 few ASSETSGATNEQF
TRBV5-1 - ASSSGSLNTEAF
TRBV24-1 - ATSAQAGGTQPQH
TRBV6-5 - ASRTTNTEAF
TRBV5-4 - ASSLGGEQPQH
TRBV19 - ASSIDFGFAGRDLGNEQF
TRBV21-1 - ASSKAGPSTDRNSNQPQH
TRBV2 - ASSEEEGVNEQF
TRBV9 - ASSVRDRGVTEAF
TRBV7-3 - ASSPGLAANNEQF
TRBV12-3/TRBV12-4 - ASSDRIYNEQF
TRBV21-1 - ASSNRDRETEAF
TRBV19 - ASSYGPGRWISPLH
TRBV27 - ASGPSVRSYNSPLH
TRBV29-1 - SVSGRGFGDGYT
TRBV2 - ASSEEGQPNYGYT
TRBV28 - ASSFRGGTEAF
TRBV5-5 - ASSWTGYGYT
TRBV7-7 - ASSSTQGVDTQY
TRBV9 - ASSVGTGGGYEQY
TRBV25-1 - ASSQQLGANYGYT
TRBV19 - ASSIESGAVSNQPQH
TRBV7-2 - ASSAGGSSYNEQF
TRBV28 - ASSLGGQGSDTQY
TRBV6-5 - ASMPRPYNSPLH
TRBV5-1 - ASSLRGADNEQF
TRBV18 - ASSPRDRPEGAF
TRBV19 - ASSIVAATTTNEKLF